This T cell receptor beta chain appears in the sequencing data of a study of Ad26.COV2.S vaccination and SARS-CoV-2 variants. Whole-study context: Intramuscular Ad26.COV2.S doses were given once or twice, 56 days apart.

A note on this clone: Its antigen is not identified.

As to treatment: approximately 18 received Ad26.COV2.S at low or high dose, single or two shots; about 5 received placebo; per-sample allocation not given. Samples analyzed were those drawn on day 63 after the first vaccine or placebo injection. Spike of the Wuhan-strain SARS-CoV-2 was expressed by an Ad26 vector, which formed the vaccine. The CDR3 extends over 15 amino acids. V gave up 3 bases and J gave up 2 bases, with 11 bases separating them. The germline V gene encodes CDR1 KGHSH and CDR2 LQKENI. Assay used: immunoSEQ multiplex PCR; TCRdb lists only in-frame clones, some missing. The sample holds roughly 320,000 clones, roughly 84% seen once. Findings of the study overall: Measurements of TCR breadth and depth may have given underestimates of the total T cell responses.

This TCR derives from a person between 18 and 65 years old who received the Ad26.COV2.S COVID-19 vaccine or a placebo. The source material was peripheral blood, sampled in a trial of Ad26.COV2.S vaccine versus placebo. The chain couples TRBV18 to TRBJ1-3; a possible D gene is TRBD1 (5 bases). The CDR3 nucleotides read TGTGCCAGCTCACCGGACACGATAACTGGAAACACCATATATTTT. Protein sequence: CASSPDTITGNTIYF.